This is a list of T cell receptor beta chains from one sample in a study of T-cell reconstitution after alpha-beta-depleted transplantation in children. One entry per CDR3 protein, called by TCRdb with MiXCR from the PCR reads. The data hold about 420,000 distinct CDR3 sequences, with roughly 15% observed a single time. Specimen: PBMCs, mostly from graft donor cells, collected 360 days after TCRalphabeta/CD19-depleted stem cell transplant. These receptor sequences come from a boy under two years old who had a stem cell transplant for Wiskott-Aldrich syndrome, so the T cells may come from the graft donor. Both conserved end residues are part of each CDR3. The D gene is left open where the match is weak. Part of the rows lack a size; the others show once, few, many or a class for expanded clones.

J gene: TRBJ2-5
clone size: -
D gene: TRBD2
V gene: TRBV5-1
CDR3 protein: CASSLDVGRGRRETQYF
CDR3 DNA: TGCGCCAGCAGCTTGGATGTTGGGCGCGGGAGGAGAGAGACCCAGTACTTC

J gene: TRBJ2-4
clone size: few
D gene: -
V gene: TRBV3-1
CDR3 protein: CASSQAGRAKNIQYF
CDR3 DNA: TGTGCCAGCAGCCAAGCCGGCAGGGCCAAAAACATTCAGTACTTC

J gene: TRBJ2-7
clone size: few
D gene: -
V gene: TRBV4-3
CDR3 protein: CASSQGTWGGYEQYF
CDR3 DNA: TGCGCCAGCAGCCAAGGGACGTGGGGAGGTTACGAGCAGTACTTC

J gene: TRBJ2-2
clone size: few
D gene: -
V gene: TRBV29-1
CDR3 protein: CSVGGVRNTGELFF
CDR3 DNA: TGCAGCGTGGGGGGCGTCAGGAACACCGGGGAGCTGTTTTTT

J gene: TRBJ2-1
clone size: few
D gene: TRBD1
V gene: TRBV28
CDR3 protein: CASSSVTGTGGLNEQFF
CDR3 DNA: TGTGCCAGCAGTTCGGTAACCGGGACAGGGGGTTTGAATGAGCAGTTCTTC

J gene: TRBJ1-4
clone size: -
D gene: TRBD1
V gene: TRBV29-1
CDR3 protein: CSVDEGRQGTNEKLFF
CDR3 DNA: TGCAGCGTGGACGAGGGACGACAGGGGACTAATGAAAAACTGTTTTTT

J gene: TRBJ2-5
clone size: -
D gene: -
V gene: TRBV10-3
CDR3 protein: CAIRIGETQYF
CDR3 DNA: TGTGCCATCCGAATCGGAGAGACCCAGTACTTC

J gene: TRBJ2-5
clone size: -
D gene: TRBD1
V gene: TRBV20-1
CDR3 protein: CSARDGTGKETQYF
CDR3 DNA: TGCAGTGCTAGAGATGGGACAGGGAAAGAGACCCAGTACTTC

J gene: TRBJ2-1
clone size: few
D gene: TRBD2
V gene: TRBV3-1
CDR3 protein: CASSPPGGPYNEQFF
CDR3 DNA: TGTGCCAGCAGCCCACCGGGGGGGCCCTACAATGAGCAGTTCTTC

J gene: TRBJ2-3
clone size: -
D gene: -
V gene: TRBV5-1
CDR3 protein: CASSARRGLRDTQYF
CDR3 DNA: TGCGCCAGCAGTGCCCGCCGGGGACTCCGAGATACGCAGTATTTT

J gene: TRBJ2-2
clone size: few
D gene: TRBD2
V gene: TRBV7-2
CDR3 protein: CASSLRREGQAGELFF
CDR3 DNA: TGTGCCAGCAGCTTAAGGCGGGAGGGCCAAGCCGGGGAGCTGTTTTTT

J gene: TRBJ2-7
clone size: -
D gene: TRBD2
V gene: TRBV18
CDR3 protein: CASSVLAGDIEQYF
CDR3 DNA: TGTGCCAGCTCCGTACTAGCGGGAGATATCGAGCAGTACTTC

J gene: TRBJ1-2
clone size: -
D gene: -
V gene: TRBV12-3/TRBV12-4
CDR3 protein: CASSLVYGVGYGYTF
CDR3 DNA: TGTGCCAGCAGTTTAGTTTACGGGGTGGGCTATGGCTACACCTTC

J gene: TRBJ2-7
clone size: few
D gene: -
V gene: TRBV15
CDR3 protein: CATSSRSRKHSYEQYF
CDR3 DNA: TGTGCCACCAGCAGCCGCTCACGGAAGCATAGCTACGAGCAGTACTTC

J gene: TRBJ1-1
clone size: -
D gene: -
V gene: TRBV3-1
CDR3 protein: CASSLYRSEAFF
CDR3 DNA: TGTGCCAGCAGCCTATACAGGAGTGAAGCTTTCTTT

J gene: TRBJ1-1
clone size: few
D gene: -
V gene: TRBV11-2
CDR3 protein: CASSLVRRLPEAFF
CDR3 DNA: TGTGCCAGCAGCTTAGTGCGCCGGCTACCTGAAGCTTTCTTT

J gene: TRBJ2-7
clone size: -
D gene: -
V gene: TRBV11-2
CDR3 protein: CASSLVVGRSYEQYF
CDR3 DNA: TGTGCCAGCAGCTTAGTAGTGGGACGGTCCTACGAGCAGTACTTC

J gene: TRBJ2-3
clone size: few
D gene: -
V gene: TRBV18
CDR3 protein: CASSPLGAPDTQYF
CDR3 DNA: TGTGCCAGCTCACCACTTGGGGCACCAGATACGCAGTATTTT

J gene: TRBJ2-7
clone size: -
D gene: -
V gene: TRBV20-1
CDR3 protein: CSAREPTGPSYEQYF
CDR3 DNA: TGCAGTGCTAGAGAGCCGACAGGTCCTTCCTACGAGCAGTACTTC

J gene: TRBJ2-1
clone size: -
D gene: -
V gene: TRBV29-1
CDR3 protein: CSVGPFEQFF
CDR3 DNA: TGCAGCGTTGGGCCCTTTGAGCAGTTCTTC

J gene: TRBJ2-7
clone size: few
D gene: -
V gene: TRBV28
CDR3 protein: CASSIPTSRQYF
CDR3 DNA: TGTGCCAGCAGTATCCCTACATCGCGGCAGTACTTC

J gene: TRBJ2-1
clone size: few
D gene: TRBD1
V gene: TRBV24-1
CDR3 protein: CATSDSGQGLTEQFF
CDR3 DNA: TGTGCCACCAGTGATTCGGGACAGGGGCTCACTGAGCAGTTCTTC

J gene: TRBJ2-5
clone size: -
D gene: -
V gene: TRBV7-2
CDR3 protein: CASSFKRQETQYF
CDR3 DNA: TGTGCCAGCAGCTTCAAGCGACAAGAGACCCAGTACTTC

J gene: TRBJ1-5
clone size: -
D gene: -
V gene: TRBV12-3/TRBV12-4
CDR3 protein: CASSLADSSNQPQHF
CDR3 DNA: TGTGCCAGCAGTTTAGCGGACAGTAGCAATCAGCCCCAGCATTTT

J gene: TRBJ2-1
clone size: -
D gene: -
V gene: TRBV5-1
CDR3 protein: CASNAGSYNEQFF
CDR3 DNA: TGCGCCAGCAACGCGGGGTCCTACAATGAGCAGTTCTTC

J gene: TRBJ2-4
clone size: -
D gene: -
V gene: TRBV28
CDR3 protein: CASSPRIGLAKNIQYF
CDR3 DNA: TGTGCCAGCAGCCCTCGGATAGGGCTGGCCAAAAACATTCAGTACTTC

J gene: TRBJ2-3
clone size: -
D gene: -
V gene: TRBV29-1
CDR3 protein: CSVETRSDTQYF
CDR3 DNA: TGCAGCGTTGAAACGAGGTCAGATACGCAGTATTTT

J gene: TRBJ2-2
clone size: few
D gene: TRBD1
V gene: TRBV2
CDR3 protein: CASSTRTGTGELFF
CDR3 DNA: TGTGCCAGCAGTACCCGGACAGGCACCGGGGAGCTGTTTTTT

J gene: TRBJ1-2
clone size: -
D gene: -
V gene: TRBV21-1
CDR3 protein: CASSKVRDRGHYGYTF
CDR3 DNA: TGTGCCAGCAGCAAGGTCCGGGACAGGGGACACTATGGCTACACCTTC

J gene: TRBJ1-1
clone size: -
D gene: -
V gene: TRBV6-5
CDR3 protein: CASSYYRGAEAFF
CDR3 DNA: TGTGCCAGCAGTTACTACCGGGGCGCTGAAGCTTTCTTT

J gene: TRBJ2-7
clone size: -
D gene: -
V gene: TRBV5-1
CDR3 protein: CASSLAHIGSATYEQYF
CDR3 DNA: TGCGCCAGCAGCTTGGCACACATAGGTAGCGCTACCTACGAGCAGTACTTC

J gene: TRBJ2-1
clone size: -
D gene: -
V gene: TRBV27
CDR3 protein: CASSKSGGFGNEQIF
CDR3 DNA: TGTGCCAGCAGTAAAAGCGGCGGCTTTGGGAATGAGCAGATCTTC

J gene: TRBJ2-1
clone size: few
D gene: TRBD2
V gene: TRBV7-6
CDR3 protein: CASREGPLSYNEQFF
CDR3 DNA: TGTGCCAGCCGGGAGGGCCCCCTATCATACAATGAGCAGTTCTTC

J gene: TRBJ1-5
clone size: few
D gene: -
V gene: TRBV5-6
CDR3 protein: CASSKGPTLSNQPQHF
CDR3 DNA: TGTGCCAGCAGCAAAGGACCGACGCTTAGCAATCAGCCCCAGCATTTT

J gene: TRBJ2-2
clone size: -
D gene: -
V gene: TRBV12-3/TRBV12-4
CDR3 protein: CASSFGLSPRTGELFF
CDR3 DNA: TGTGCCAGCAGTTTCGGACTTAGCCCGAGGACCGGGGAGCTGTTTTTT

J gene: TRBJ2-2
clone size: few
D gene: TRBD2
V gene: TRBV6-1
CDR3 protein: CASKKRTSGATGELFF
CDR3 DNA: TGTGCCTCAAAGAAAAGGACTAGCGGAGCCACCGGGGAGCTGTTTTTT

J gene: TRBJ2-7
clone size: -
D gene: TRBD2
V gene: TRBV7-9
CDR3 protein: CASSSRLARANEQYF
CDR3 DNA: TGTGCCAGCAGCTCCAGACTAGCCCGAGCAAACGAGCAGTACTTC

J gene: TRBJ2-6
clone size: few
D gene: -
V gene: TRBV25-1
CDR3 protein: CASSDWAGANVLTF
CDR3 DNA: TGTGCCAGCAGTGATTGGGCTGGGGCCAACGTCCTGACTTTC

J gene: TRBJ2-2
clone size: many
D gene: -
V gene: TRBV10-3
CDR3 protein: CAISESLNLISGSRYGELFF
CDR3 DNA: TGTGCCATCAGTGAGTCGTTGAATCTAATTTCCGGGTCGCGATATGGGGAGCTGTTTTTT

J gene: TRBJ2-2
clone size: many
D gene: -
V gene: TRBV5-1
CDR3 protein: CASSTWVNTGELFF
CDR3 DNA: TGCGCCAGCAGCACCTGGGTCAACACCGGGGAGCTGTTTTTT

J gene: TRBJ2-6
clone size: -
D gene: -
V gene: TRBV4-1
CDR3 protein: CASSQAGAGANVLTF
CDR3 DNA: TGCGCCAGCAGCCAAGCGGGGGCTGGGGCCAACGTCCTGACTTTC

J gene: TRBJ1-1
clone size: few
D gene: -
V gene: TRBV12-3/TRBV12-4
CDR3 protein: CASSLKGELNTEAFF
CDR3 DNA: TGTGCCAGCAGTTTGAAGGGGGAATTGAACACTGAAGCTTTCTTT

J gene: TRBJ2-2
clone size: -
D gene: -
V gene: TRBV18
CDR3 protein: CASSPTRGLNTGELFF
CDR3 DNA: TGTGCCAGCTCACCAACCAGGGGCCTCAACACCGGGGAGCTGTTTTTT

J gene: TRBJ1-1
clone size: few
D gene: -
V gene: TRBV21-1
CDR3 protein: CASSKYAGQGAFF
CDR3 DNA: TGTGCCAGCAGCAAATACGCCGGACAAGGAGCTTTCTTT